The 2 T cell receptor beta chains presented below share a single source sample, sequenced in a study of early T cells in non-severe SARS-CoV-2 infection. TCRdb reprocessed the 5' RACE reads with MiXCR, giving one entry per CDR3 protein. The sample lists 35,000 to 45,000 distinct CDR3 sequences, about 6% occurring once. This specimen consisted of whole blood, obtained at baseline. These TCRs come from an adult who was a healthcare worker with PCR-confirmed SARS-CoV-2 infection or an uninfected control (not recorded which).

The CDR3: CASRAGTTSRSYEQYF. For the CDR3, the DNA is TGTGCCAGCAGGGCCGGGACTACCTCCCGGAGCTACGAGCAGTACTTC. The chain combines TRBV12-3 or TRBV12-4 with TRBJ2-7; the match to TRBD2 covers 7 bases. V shed 6 bases, J shed 3 bases, and the junction held 14 bases outside the gene matches. The CDR3 length is 16 residues.

Only a few counts were recorded for this clonotype. This sequence joins TRBV6-2 or TRBV6-3 and TRBJ1-1, with 7 positions matching TRBD1. Trimming removed 6 bases from V and 0 bases from J; junction bases left unmatched: 7. Germline V gives CDR1 MNHEY, CDR2 SVGEGT. The CDR3 is 15 residues long. Here the CDR3 reads CASRPGGTVNTEAFF. The DNA of the CDR3 is TGTGCCAGCAGACCTGGCGGGACAGTGAACACTGAAGCTTTCTTT.